Listed below are T cell receptor beta chains from one sample, sequenced in a study of early T cells in non-severe SARS-CoV-2 infection. In TCRdb, the 5' RACE reads were re-called with MiXCR into one record per CDR3 protein. The table has tens of thousands of distinct CDR3 sequences, more than 8% seen once. Here the sequenced sample was whole blood, taken at baseline. These receptors all stem from an adult who was a healthcare worker with PCR-confirmed SARS-CoV-2 infection or an uninfected control (not recorded which). Each CDR3 is given with its conserved first and last residue. A D gene is named only where the DNA matches it firmly. Clone size is given for some rows only: seen once, a few or many times, or a class if the clone is expanded.

j_call: TRBJ1-2; clone_size: many; v_call: TRBV6-5; d_call: -; cdr3_length: 15; cdr3_nt: TGTGCCAGCAGTTCCTATACCGGGAGTCGATATGGCTACACCTTC; cdr3_aa: CASSSYTGSRYGYTF
j_call: TRBJ2-1; clone_size: few; v_call: TRBV11-2; d_call: -; cdr3_length: 13; cdr3_nt: TGTGCCAGCAGCTTAGGGAGGGAAGATGAGCAGTTCTTC; cdr3_aa: CASSLGREDEQFF
j_call: TRBJ1-1; clone_size: few; v_call: TRBV19; d_call: -; cdr3_length: 15; cdr3_nt: TGTGCCAGTAGTATAGCTCGAGCCCCGAACACTGAAGCTTTCTTT; cdr3_aa: CASSIARAPNTEAFF
j_call: TRBJ1-5; clone_size: few; v_call: TRBV6-5; d_call: -; cdr3_length: 17; cdr3_nt: TGTGCCAGCAGTTACTCACCGGTCGAGGCGAGCAATCAGCCCCAGCATTTT; cdr3_aa: CASSYSPVEASNQPQHF
j_call: TRBJ2-1; clone_size: many; v_call: TRBV12-3/TRBV12-4; d_call: -; cdr3_length: 16; cdr3_nt: TGTGCCAGCAGCCACCCGGAGGGGCGGCCTCTCGGTGAGCAGTTCTTC; cdr3_aa: CASSHPEGRPLGEQFF
j_call: TRBJ2-7; clone_size: few; v_call: TRBV29-1; d_call: TRBD1; cdr3_length: 14; cdr3_nt: TGCAGCGTTGAGGCGACAGGGGCGGCCTACGAGCAGTACTTC; cdr3_aa: CSVEATGAAYEQYF
j_call: TRBJ2-2; clone_size: many; v_call: TRBV6-5; d_call: TRBD1; cdr3_length: 20; cdr3_nt: TGTGCCAGCAGTTACAACCGGGACAGGGGGCGGCTCCCGGACACCGGGGAGCTGTTTTTT; cdr3_aa: CASSYNRDRGRLPDTGELFF
j_call: TRBJ1-4; clone_size: -; v_call: TRBV28; d_call: -; cdr3_length: 15; cdr3_nt: TGTGCCAGCAGTTTACCAGTGATTTCTAATGAAAAACTGTTTTTT; cdr3_aa: CASSLPVISNEKLFF
j_call: TRBJ1-1; clone_size: few; v_call: TRBV6-2/TRBV6-3; d_call: -; cdr3_length: 14; cdr3_nt: TGTGCCAGCAGTTATAATGGGGGGAACACTGAAGCTTTCTTT; cdr3_aa: CASSYNGGNTEAFF
j_call: TRBJ1-3; clone_size: many; v_call: TRBV7-9; d_call: TRBD1; cdr3_length: 15; cdr3_nt: TGTGCCAGCAGCAACAGGGGGGTTTCTGAAAACACCATATATTTT; cdr3_aa: CASSNRGVSENTIYF
j_call: TRBJ2-7; clone_size: many; v_call: TRBV19; d_call: TRBD1; cdr3_length: 15; cdr3_nt: TGTGCCAGTAGTACCCTCACAGGGGAAACCTACGAGCAGTACTTC; cdr3_aa: CASSTLTGETYEQYF
j_call: TRBJ2-1; clone_size: -; v_call: TRBV2; d_call: TRBD2; cdr3_length: 17; cdr3_nt: TGTGCCAGCACCCCGGAGGCAAGCGGGAGGGCGGACAATGAGCAGTTCTTC; cdr3_aa: CASTPEASGRADNEQFF
j_call: TRBJ2-7; clone_size: few; v_call: TRBV7-9; d_call: -; cdr3_length: 13; cdr3_nt: TGTGCCAGCAGCTTAGGGCAGACGACGGAGCAGTACTTC; cdr3_aa: CASSLGQTTEQYF
j_call: TRBJ2-7; clone_size: few; v_call: TRBV4-3; d_call: -; cdr3_length: 14; cdr3_nt: TGCGCCAGCAGCCAAGAAAGGGTTCGCTACGAGCAGTACTTC; cdr3_aa: CASSQERVRYEQYF
j_call: TRBJ2-7; clone_size: many; v_call: TRBV27; d_call: TRBD1; cdr3_length: 13; cdr3_nt: TGTGCCAGCGGTCGACAGGGTGGCTACGAGCAGTACTTC; cdr3_aa: CASGRQGGYEQYF
j_call: TRBJ2-3; clone_size: many; v_call: TRBV6-6; d_call: -; cdr3_length: 16; cdr3_nt: TGTGCCAGCAGTTACAGGGGCGGGGGCAGCACAGATACGCAGTATTTT; cdr3_aa: CASSYRGGGSTDTQYF
j_call: TRBJ1-5; clone_size: many; v_call: TRBV6-6; d_call: TRBD1; cdr3_length: 17; cdr3_nt: TGTGCCAGCAGTAACCCCGGGACAGGGTTTGGCAATCAGCCCCAGCATTTT; cdr3_aa: CASSNPGTGFGNQPQHF
j_call: TRBJ2-3; clone_size: few; v_call: TRBV9; d_call: -; cdr3_length: 12; cdr3_nt: TGTGCCAGCAGCGTAGGCACAGATACGCAGTATTTT; cdr3_aa: CASSVGTDTQYF
j_call: TRBJ1-1; clone_size: -; v_call: TRBV21-1; d_call: -; cdr3_length: 14; cdr3_nt: TGTGCCAGCAGGACAGGGTTCGTGAACACTGAAGCTTTCTTT; cdr3_aa: CASRTGFVNTEAFF
j_call: TRBJ1-1; clone_size: few; v_call: TRBV5-5; d_call: TRBD1; cdr3_length: 14; cdr3_nt: TGTGCCAGCAGTCTGATTGGGACAGGGGTTGAAGCTTTCTTT; cdr3_aa: CASSLIGTGVEAFF
j_call: TRBJ1-1; clone_size: many; v_call: TRBV7-2; d_call: -; cdr3_length: 14; cdr3_nt: TGTGCCAGCAGCCGGGACATTATGAACACTGAAGCTTTCTTT; cdr3_aa: CASSRDIMNTEAFF
j_call: TRBJ2-2; clone_size: many; v_call: TRBV6-6; d_call: -; cdr3_length: 15; cdr3_nt: TGTGCCAGCAGTAAACTAGTTTTTTCTCCCGGGGAGCTGTTTTTT; cdr3_aa: CASSKLVFSPGELFF
j_call: TRBJ2-1; clone_size: -; v_call: TRBV7-8; d_call: TRBD2; cdr3_length: 16; cdr3_nt: TGTGCCAGCAGCCCAATAGCGGGAGCGGGTTACAATGAGCAGTTCTTC; cdr3_aa: CASSPIAGAGYNEQFF
j_call: TRBJ2-2; clone_size: few; v_call: TRBV6-5; d_call: -; cdr3_length: 14; cdr3_nt: TGTGCCAGCAGTCAAGCTGTGAACACCGGGGAGCTGTTTTTT; cdr3_aa: CASSQAVNTGELFF
j_call: TRBJ1-3; clone_size: -; v_call: TRBV12-3/TRBV12-4; d_call: -; cdr3_length: 14; cdr3_nt: TGTGCCAGCAGTTTTGGGGGGTCTGGAAACACCATATATTTT; cdr3_aa: CASSFGGSGNTIYF
j_call: TRBJ2-3; clone_size: -; v_call: TRBV6-1; d_call: -; cdr3_length: 11; cdr3_nt: TGTGCCAGCAGGGAGGTCGATACGCAGTATTTT; cdr3_aa: CASREVDTQYF
j_call: TRBJ2-2; clone_size: few; v_call: TRBV12-5; d_call: -; cdr3_length: 12; cdr3_nt: TGTGCTAGTGGCAACCTCCCCGGGGAGCTGTTTTTT; cdr3_aa: CASGNLPGELFF
j_call: TRBJ2-7; clone_size: many; v_call: TRBV12-3/TRBV12-4; d_call: TRBD1; cdr3_length: 15; cdr3_nt: TGTGCCAGCAGTTCCCCGAACAGGGGCTCCTACGAGCAGTACTTC; cdr3_aa: CASSSPNRGSYEQYF
j_call: TRBJ2-2; clone_size: -; v_call: TRBV2; d_call: -; cdr3_length: 14; cdr3_nt: TGTGTCAGCAAGGTGGGGACGAACACCGGGGAGCTGTTTTTT; cdr3_aa: CVSKVGTNTGELFF
j_call: TRBJ1-1; clone_size: many; v_call: TRBV11-1; d_call: TRBD1; cdr3_length: 18; cdr3_nt: TGTGCCAGCAGCTTAGGTCGCCGGGACAGGGGTTTGAACACTGAAGCTTTCTTT; cdr3_aa: CASSLGRRDRGLNTEAFF
j_call: TRBJ2-2; clone_size: -; v_call: TRBV29-1; d_call: -; cdr3_length: 15; cdr3_nt: TGCAGCGCGTGTAATCGGGGGAGACACGCCGGGGAGCTGTTTTTT; cdr3_aa: CSACNRGRHAGELFF
j_call: TRBJ1-4; clone_size: -; v_call: TRBV12-3/TRBV12-4; d_call: TRBD1; cdr3_length: 14; cdr3_nt: TGTGCCACCGGGACAGGATCCGCTAATGAAAAACTGTTTTTT; cdr3_aa: CATGTGSANEKLFF